A selection of T cell receptor beta chains follows, all from one sample in a study of cytomegalovirus exposure and HLA in healthy donors. The assay was immunoSEQ multiplex PCR, and TCRdb's table has in-frame clones only and misses some. Of about 140,000 clones in the sample, around 77% were seen once. The sample comprised PBMCs. The receptor set was obtained from a man aged 30-40 years in good health and CMV-seronegative. Both conserved end residues are part of each CDR3. D genes are given only for firm matches. Clone size is shown for a subset of rows, as once, few, many or a class of expanded clone.

>.|.|TRBJ1-1|TRBV6-1|15
CASSEATLRGTEAFF
TGTGCCAGCAGTGAAGCTACCCTACGTGGCACTGAAGCTTTCTTT
>TRBD2|.|TRBJ2-1|TRBV4-1|16
CASSQPTSGRGGEQFF
TGCGCCAGCAGCCAACCGACTAGCGGGAGAGGCGGTGAGCAGTTCTTC
>TRBD2|few|TRBJ2-1|TRBV6-1|18
CASSEWGLAGGSINEQFF
TGTGCCAGCAGTGAATGGGGACTAGCGGGAGGGTCGATCAATGAGCAGTTCTTC
>.|once|TRBJ1-5|TRBV5-6|13
CASSGGWGQPQHF
TGTGCCAGCAGCGGGGGGTGGGGTCAGCCCCAGCATTTT
>.|.|TRBJ1-2|TRBV28|12
CASTGRNYGYTF
TGTGCCAGCACAGGGAGGAACTATGGCTACACCTTC
>.|.|TRBJ2-3|TRBV19|15
CASSEGEGSTDTQYF
TGTGCCAGTTCTGAAGGGGAAGGAAGCACAGATACGCAGTATTTT
>.|.|TRBJ2-1|TRBV27|15
CASRPGEGGVHEQFF
TGTGCCAGCAGACCAGGAGAGGGGGGGGTCCATGAGCAGTTCTTC
>TRBD2|.|TRBJ2-2|TRBV2|18
CASSDPGGREPNTGELFF
TGTGCCAGCAGTGACCCGGGCGGGCGGGAGCCGAACACCGGGGAGCTGTTTTTT
>.|.|TRBJ2-5|TRBV5-1|13
CASSFRGMETQYF
TGCGCCAGCAGCTTTCGAGGGATGGAGACCCAGTACTTC
>.|.|TRBJ1-5|TRBV19|13
CASSFQGLMPQHF
TGTGCCAGTAGTTTCCAGGGGTTGATGCCCCAGCATTTT
>TRBD1|.|TRBJ2-1|TRBV28|15
CASSSTGVGPNEQFF
TGTGCCAGCAGTTCGACAGGGGTGGGACCCAATGAGCAGTTCTTC
>TRBD1|.|TRBJ2-7|TRBV2|13
CASRAGTAYEQYF
TGTGCCAGCAGGGCCGGGACAGCCTACGAGCAGTACTTC
>TRBD2|.|TRBJ2-1|TRBV10-1|15
CASSERAGGRGEQFF
TGCGCCAGCAGTGAACGCGCGGGAGGGAGGGGTGAGCAGTTCTTC
>TRBD1|.|TRBJ1-2|TRBV19|17
CASSPFPGQPMDYGYTF
TGTGCCAGTAGCCCATTCCCGGGACAGCCCATGGACTATGGCTACACCTTC
>TRBD1|.|TRBJ1-2|TRBV18|15
CASSPSGTDNYGYTF
TGTGCCAGCTCACCTTCCGGGACAGACAACTATGGCTACACCTTC
>TRBD2|.|TRBJ2-5|TRBV4-1|20
CASSQVILAGGGFSQETQYF
TGCGCCAGCAGCCAAGTAATTCTAGCGGGAGGGGGATTTAGCCAAGAGACCCAGTACTTC
>TRBD1|.|TRBJ1-1|TRBV19|15
CASTSGTAMNTEAFF
TGTGCCAGTACCTCCGGGACAGCTATGAACACTGAAGCTTTCTTT
>TRBD2|.|TRBJ2-3|TRBV9|18
CASSVETSGRYSTDTQYF
TGTGCCAGCAGCGTAGAGACTAGCGGGAGGTATAGCACAGATACGCAGTATTTT
>.|.|TRBJ2-5|TRBV1|16
CTSSPPQAGGGETQYF
TGCACCAGCAGCCCCCCCCAGGCGGGAGGAGGGGAGACCCAGTACTTC
>TRBD1|.|TRBJ1-2|TRBV30|16
CAWSAWTGRPNYGYTF
TGTGCCTGGAGTGCCTGGACAGGGCGGCCTAACTATGGCTACACCTTC
>TRBD1|.|TRBJ2-6|TRBV19|18
CASSIGTGGAGGANVLTF
TGTGCCAGTAGTATTGGGACAGGGGGCGCAGGTGGGGCCAACGTCCTGACTTTC
>.|.|TRBJ2-2|TRBV5-4|15
CASSPRQGGTGELFF
TGTGCCAGCAGCCCTCGACAGGGAGGCACCGGGGAGCTGTTTTTT
>.|.|TRBJ2-1|TRBV30|10
CAWGHNEQFF
TGTGCCTGGGGGCACAATGAGCAGTTCTTC
>.|.|TRBJ2-1|TRBV5-1|15
CASSRADYPPNEQFF
TGCGCCAGCAGCCGGGCGGACTACCCGCCAAATGAGCAGTTCTTC
>.|.|TRBJ2-5|TRBV4-2|12
CASSRQGETQYF
TGTGCCAGCAGCCGACAAGGAGAGACCCAGTACTTC
>TRBD1|.|TRBJ1-2|TRBV28|12
CATYGQVFGYTF
TGTGCCACCTATGGACAGGTTTTTGGCTACACCTTC
>.|.|TRBJ2-7|TRBV11-2|13
CASSLVSGYEQYF
TGTGCCAGCAGCTTAGTTTCAGGCTACGAGCAGTACTTC
>.|few|TRBJ2-1|TRBV27|15
CASSFKGESANEQFF
TGTGCCAGCAGTTTCAAGGGGGAGTCAGCCAATGAGCAGTTCTTC
>.|.|TRBJ2-7|TRBV29-1|12
CSVEGAGEKQYF
TGCAGCGTTGAAGGTGCCGGGGAAAAACAGTACTTC
>.|.|TRBJ2-3|TRBV27|15
CATSTVGSGTDTQYF
TGTGCCACCTCCACCGTCGGGAGCGGCACAGATACGCAGTATTTT
>.|.|TRBJ2-1|TRBV29-1|14
CSVPRGSSYNEQFF
TGCAGCGTGCCCCGGGGGAGCTCCTACAATGAGCAGTTCTTC
>TRBD1|few|TRBJ2-7|TRBV19|14
CASSQDRGAYEQYF
TGTGCCAGTAGTCAAGACAGGGGGGCCTACGAGCAGTACTTC
>TRBD2|.|TRBJ2-1|TRBV11-2|15
CASSSTSGPVNEQFF
TGTGCCAGCAGCTCCACTAGCGGCCCAGTGAATGAGCAGTTCTTC
>.|.|TRBJ2-7|TRBV28|14
CASSSLIPPYEQYF
TGTGCCAGCAGTTCTCTAATACCTCCCTACGAGCAGTACTTC
>.|.|TRBJ1-1|TRBV15|15
CATSTPGTMNTEAFF
TGTGCCACCAGCACTCCAGGTACCATGAACACTGAAGCTTTCTTT
>TRBD2|.|TRBJ2-3|TRBV28|14
CASSAGGSLDTQYF
TGTGCCAGCAGCGCGGGGGGGTCCCTAGATACGCAGTATTTT
>TRBD1|.|TRBJ2-7|TRBV28|15
CASSHAGTGWGEQYF
TGTGCCAGCAGTCATGCCGGGACAGGATGGGGAGAGCAGTACTTC
>TRBD2|few|TRBJ2-7|TRBV11-2|15
CASSLGAGVVYEQYF
TGTGCCAGCAGCTTAGGAGCGGGAGTTGTCTACGAGCAGTACTTC
>TRBD2|few|TRBJ2-3|TRBV5-1|18
CASRERLGTSANTDTQYF
TGCGCCAGCAGAGAGCGCCTCGGGACTAGCGCCAACACAGATACGCAGTATTTT
>TRBD1|.|TRBJ2-1|TRBV19|14
CASTPTGLSGEQFF
TGTGCCAGTACCCCGACAGGGCTGTCTGGTGAGCAGTTCTTC
>.|.|TRBJ1-5|TRBV30|14
CAWSLASGKQPQHF
TGTGCCTGGAGCTTAGCATCAGGGAAACAGCCCCAGCATTTT
>TRBD1|.|TRBJ1-1|TRBV5-1|15
CASRTGTGEGTEAFF
TGCGCCAGCAGAACCGGGACAGGGGAAGGGACTGAAGCTTTCTTT
>.|.|TRBJ1-2|TRBV7-3|13
CASSLGGNYGYTF
TGTGCCAGCAGCTTGGGAGGGAACTATGGCTACACCTTC
>.|.|TRBJ1-5|TRBV6-6|14
CASMGHYSNQPQHF
TGTGCCAGCATGGGACATTATAGCAATCAGCCCCAGCATTTT
>TRBD2|.|TRBJ2-5|TRBV6-1|15
CASSEQTSGGQTQYF
TGTGCCAGCAGTGAACAAACTAGCGGTGGTCAGACCCAGTACTTC
>TRBD1|.|TRBJ2-2|TRBV27|15
CASSSYGQGIGELFF
TGTGCCAGCAGTTCCTACGGACAGGGGATCGGGGAGCTGTTTTTT
>TRBD2|.|TRBJ2-5|TRBV19|13
CASSPQGGETQYF
TGTGCCAGTAGTCCTCAGGGAGGGGAGACCCAGTACTTC
>.|.|TRBJ1-2|TRBV5-1|12
CASSFDADGYTF
TGCGCCAGCAGCTTTGACGCGGATGGCTACACCTTC
>TRBD2|few|TRBJ2-5|TRBV18|21
CASSPYPPVGGLAGNQETQYF
TGTGCCAGCTCACCATATCCCCCTGTCGGTGGGCTAGCGGGAAACCAAGAGACCCAGTACTTC
>TRBD1|.|TRBJ2-7|TRBV19|14
CASSIATGRYEQYF
TGTGCCAGTAGTATTGCGACAGGGCGTTACGAGCAGTACTTC
>TRBD1|.|TRBJ1-2|TRBV12-5|15
CASGLNTGTGTGYTF
TGTGCTAGTGGTTTGAATACCGGGACAGGGACTGGCTACACCTTC
>TRBD1|.|TRBJ2-5|TRBV5-1|14
CASSNRGRQETQYF
TGCGCCAGCAGCAACAGGGGGCGGCAAGAGACCCAGTACTTC
>TRBD1|.|TRBJ2-7|TRBV18|14
CASSPPGQGSEQYF
TGTGCCAGCTCACCGCCGGGACAGGGCTCCGAGCAGTACTTC
>TRBD2|.|TRBJ2-3|TRBV5-4|15
CASSLAGGVWDTQYF
TGTGCCAGCAGCTTGGCGGGAGGAGTATGGGATACGCAGTATTTT
>.|.|TRBJ2-7|TRBV7-6|14
CASSSYPGSYEQYF
TGTGCCAGCAGCAGCTACCCGGGGTCCTACGAGCAGTACTTC
>.|.|TRBJ2-5|TRBV6-5|12
CASRAHQETQYF
TGTGCCAGCAGAGCCCACCAAGAGACCCAGTACTTC
>.|.|TRBJ1-2|TRBV12-5|18
CASGGDIQRRGGPYGYTF
TGTGCTAGTGGTGGAGACATACAAAGGAGGGGGGGTCCCTATGGCTACACCTTC
>TRBD1|few|TRBJ2-1|TRBV2|18
CASSEALGTGTSYNEQFF
TGTGCCAGCAGTGAAGCGCTTGGGACAGGCACGTCCTACAATGAGCAGTTCTTC